These T cell receptor beta chains were read from a single sample in a study of human T cells and chemical hapten exposure. TCRdb called the RACE reads again in MiXCR, with one record for every CDR3 protein. The sample carries under 90,000 distinct CDR3 sequences, 8% to 10% recorded once. The input for sequencing was whole blood, taken in connection with sensitization to the hapten diphenylcyclopropenone (DPC). The receptors derive from a middle-aged woman with alopecia areata. Some clones in this sample may be carry-over from other donors' samples. Each CDR3 is given with its conserved first and last residue. Each record gives: V gene, clone size, J gene, D gene, CDR3 protein, CDR3 DNA. A D gene is named only where the DNA matches it firmly. Some rows mark clone size as missing; the rest say once, few, many or name a class of expanded clone.

>TRBV7-2|few|TRBJ2-2|-
CASSPDRANTGELFF
TGTGCCAGCAGCCCGGACAGAGCGAACACCGGGGAGCTGTTTTTT
>TRBV12-3/TRBV12-4|many|TRBJ2-1|TRBD1
CASSHFTGGSGYNEQFF
TGTGCCAGCAGTCACTTCACAGGGGGCTCCGGTTACAATGAGCAGTTCTTC
>TRBV11-2|many|TRBJ2-1|TRBD2
CASSVTSDHNEQFF
TGTGCCAGCAGCGTTACTAGCGACCACAATGAGCAGTTCTTC
>TRBV15|few|TRBJ2-7|-
CATSRAYYEQYF
TGTGCCACCAGCAGAGCCTACTACGAGCAGTACTTC
>TRBV6-5|many|TRBJ2-3|-
CASSYSGSTDTQYF
TGTGCCAGCAGTTACTCGGGGAGCACAGATACGCAGTATTTT
>TRBV28|-|TRBJ1-5|TRBD1
CASSLTTGVNQPQHF
TGTGCCAGCAGTTTAACGACAGGGGTTAATCAGCCCCAGCATTTT
>TRBV7-6|few|TRBJ2-2|TRBD2
CASSLELLAGGPGELFF
TGTGCCAGCAGCTTAGAACTACTAGCGGGGGGCCCCGGGGAGCTGTTTTTT
>TRBV4-3|few|TRBJ2-4|TRBD2
CASERLARPPKNIQYF
TGCGCCAGTGAGAGACTAGCCCGCCCTCCCAAAAACATTCAGTACTTC
>TRBV7-2|many|TRBJ1-6|TRBD1
CASSSRTGRGGNSPLHF
TGTGCCAGCAGCTCTCGGACAGGGAGAGGCGGTAATTCACCCCTCCACTTT
>TRBV27|few|TRBJ1-1|TRBD1
CASSLTGVTEAFF
TGTGCCAGCAGTTTAACAGGGGTCACTGAAGCTTTCTTT
>TRBV5-1|many|TRBJ1-1|-
CASSPITGNWAEAFF
TGCGCCAGCAGCCCGATCACAGGGAATTGGGCTGAAGCTTTCTTT
>TRBV20-1|few|TRBJ2-1|-
CSAHRGLTYNEQFF
TGCAGTGCTCATCGGGGGCTCACATACAATGAGCAGTTCTTC
>TRBV7-6|many|TRBJ2-7|-
CASSPFGGLDEQYF
TGTGCCAGCAGCCCTTTTGGAGGGCTGGACGAGCAGTACTTC
>TRBV5-6|few|TRBJ1-4|TRBD1
CASSLVGTGDEKLFF
TGTGCCAGCAGCTTGGTGGGGACAGGGGATGAAAAACTGTTTTTT